Following are 2 T cell receptor beta chains from one sample sequenced in a study of T and B cells in COVID-19 patients. Blood genomic DNA input for TRB amplification was about 250-500 ng. BIOMED2 TRB-A/B primer pools were used in multiplex TRB PCR. Each CDR3 protein is one row after TCRdb ran MiXCR on the multiplex PCR reads. This sample has 20,000 to 25,000 distinct CDR3 sequences, with under 35% found just once. Sequencing input: blood. These receptors were obtained from a human donor who had recovered from COVID-19.

This clonotype was seen at least ten times. The CDR3 spells CASSLRRGELYEQYF. The CDR3, as DNA: TGTGCCAGCAGTTTAAGGAGGGGGGAACTCTACGAGCAGTACTTC. The V and J genes are TRBV27 and TRBJ2-7; D may correspond to TRBD1 or TRBD2 (6 bases each). V was shortened by 2 bases and J by 3 bases, with 14 bases between the two germline ends. The germline V gene encodes CDR1 MNHEY and CDR2 SMNVEV (reference sequence). The CDR3 runs 15 residues.

This clonotype was seen ten or more times. V is TRBV30 and J is TRBJ2-7; no definite D call. CDR1 is GTSNPN, CDR2 SVGIG, per germline (reference sequence). Deletions cut 2 bases from V and 0 bases from J, with 8 bases between. The CDR3 length is 13 residues. The CDR3, as DNA: TGTGCCTGGAGTCGTGGTAGCTCCTACGAGCAGTACTTC. It encodes CAWSRGSSYEQYF.